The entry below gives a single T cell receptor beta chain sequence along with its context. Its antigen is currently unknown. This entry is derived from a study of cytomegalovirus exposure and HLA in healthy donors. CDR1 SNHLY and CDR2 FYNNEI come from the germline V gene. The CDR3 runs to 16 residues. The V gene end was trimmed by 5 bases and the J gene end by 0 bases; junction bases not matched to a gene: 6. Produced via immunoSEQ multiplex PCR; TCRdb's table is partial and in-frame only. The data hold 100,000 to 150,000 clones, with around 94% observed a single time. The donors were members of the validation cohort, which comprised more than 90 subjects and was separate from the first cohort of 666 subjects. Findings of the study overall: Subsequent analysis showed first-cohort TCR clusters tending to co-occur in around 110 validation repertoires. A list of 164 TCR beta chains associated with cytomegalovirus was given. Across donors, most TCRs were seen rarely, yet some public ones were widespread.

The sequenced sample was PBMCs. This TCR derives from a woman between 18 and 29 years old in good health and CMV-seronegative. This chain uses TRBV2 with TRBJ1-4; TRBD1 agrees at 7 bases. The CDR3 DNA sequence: TGTGCCAGCAGTCCACAGGGGCCTGCAACTAATGAAAAACTGTTTTTT. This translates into CASSPQGPATNEKLFF.